This record looks at one T cell receptor beta chain sequence and its context. This entry is derived from a study of shared clonotypes between healthy human individuals. The data were produced by immunoSEQ multiplex PCR, yet TCRdb's version contains in-frame clones alone and is incomplete. This table holds 2 million to 3 million clones, roughly 93% found once. The source is a man younger than 30 in good health. Some clones in this sample may be carry-over from other donors' samples. The sample was naive CD4+ T cells from PBMCs. Subset given: CD45RA+ positively selected.

The CDR3 bases are TGTGCCAGCAGCCCGGGGGGCGGGAGGGCCGAAATAGATACGCAGTATTTT. It is translated as CASSPGGGRAEIDTQYF. J is TRBJ2-3 and V is TRBV4-2, with TRBD2 identical over 9 bases. J lost 5 bases, V lost 4 bases, and 13 bases had no gene match. Germline CDR1 reads LGHNA; CDR2 reads YNFKEQ. CDR3 size: 17 residues.